Each of the 31 T cell receptor beta chains below was sequenced from the same sample in a study of blood T cell repertoires in COVID-19 (dated by TCRdb to 2020 to 2021). The protocol used for the library was the immunoSEQ multiplex PCR assay. What TCRdb holds here is the immuneACCESS table cut down to in-frame rearrangements. Part of the clones is not present; checked against another copy, under half of the missing clones reflect an unresolved V gene, and the others are unexplained. The table for this sample lists approximately 250,000 clones; 86% of them were counted only once. The ten biggest clones cover 2% to 2.5% of the sample. Sequencing was done on a sample of peripheral blood. The receptors shown here come from a man in his thirties or forties who had recovered from COVID-19.

This clone was seen just once. This sequence joins TRBV7-2 and TRBJ2-7, with 10 nucleotides matching TRBD2. V gave up 8 bases and J gave up 3 bases; unmatched junction bases: 4. The CDR3 runs to 13 residues. Germline values: CDR1 SGHTA, CDR2 FQGNSA. The CDR3 sequence: CASQLAGIYEQYF. CDR3 DNA sequence: TGTGCCAGCCAACTAGCGGGGATCTACGAGCAGTACTTC. The full variable domain, rest sourced from reference TRBV7-2 and TRBJ2-7, is GAGVSQSPSNKVTEKGKDVELRCDPISGHTALYWYRQSLGQGLEFLIYFQGNSAPDKSGLPSDRFSAERTGGSVSTLTIQRTQQEDSAVYLCASQLAGIYEQYFGPGTRLTVT.

A few counts support this clone. The chain uses TRBV19 and TRBJ1-2; D remains ambiguous. There are 15 residues in the CDR3. V was trimmed by 5 bases and J by 4 bases, leaving 17 bases between them. Germline-derived CDR1 and CDR2 are LNHDA and SQIVND (reference sequence). CDR3 protein: CASSPSYQVFYGYTF. The DNA for the CDR3 is TGTGCCAGTAGTCCCTCATACCAGGTATTCTATGGCTACACCTTC.

The gene calls are TRBV6-5 and TRBJ2-7; the D gene is possibly TRBD1 (6 bases). Germline loops: CDR1 MNHEY, CDR2 SVGAGI. V gave up 6 bases and J gave up 3 bases, with 15 bases separating them. The CDR3 totals 14 residues. The CDR3 is CASRSDRPRYEQYF. DNA of the CDR3: TGTGCCAGCAGAAGCGACAGGCCCCGCTACGAGCAGTACTTC.

The rearrangement links TRBV6-5 to TRBJ2-7, with unresolved D. Deletions cut 7 bases from V and 0 bases from J, with 7 bases between. The germline gives CDR1 MNHEY, CDR2 SVGAGI. This CDR3 comprises 12 residues. The DNA for the CDR3 is TGTGCCAGCACCCACTTCTCCTACGAGCAGTACTTC. Protein product: CASTHFSYEQYF.

This clone turned up a few times. The rearrangement joins TRBV18 to TRBJ2-1; TRBD2 agrees at 7 bases. V was pared by 3 bases and J by 4 bases, with 3 bases of the junction left unmatched. CDR3 length: 14 amino acids. The V gene's germline CDR1 is KGHSH and CDR2 LQKENI. CDR3 sequence: CASSPSGGYNEQFF. The CDR3 nucleotides are TGTGCCAGCTCACCTTCGGGGGGATACAATGAGCAGTTCTTC.

This sequence joins TRBV11-2 and TRBJ1-4; 9 bases match TRBD1. Germline assignment: CDR1 SGHAT and CDR2 FQNNGV. The CDR3 length is 17 residues. Trimming cost V 5 bases and J 0 bases; bases outside gene matches: 7. The CDR3 coding sequence is TGTGCCAGCAGCCACACAGGGGGCCTTGCAACTAATGAAAAACTGTTTTTT. This encodes CASSHTGGLATNEKLFF.

The chain recombines TRBV7-7 with TRBJ2-5; TRBD2 matches 7 bases. The CDR3 length is 14 residues. Germline CDR1 reads SSHAT; CDR2 reads FNYEAQ (reference sequence). V lost 3 bases and J lost 5; bases outside the gene matches: 6. CDR3 loop: CASSFGVGGETQYF. In nucleotides, the CDR3 is TGTGCCAGCAGCTTCGGGGTCGGGGGGGAGACCCAGTACTTC.

V is TRBV6-6 and J is TRBJ2-1; a possible D gene is TRBD2 (5 bases). Trimming removed 5 bases at V and 2 bases at J, with 13 bases between. The CDR3 spans 15 residues. Per the germline V gene, CDR1 is MNHNY and CDR2 is SVGAGI (reference sequence). CDR3 in amino acids: CASSQNGVTYNEQFF. DNA of the CDR3: TGTGCCAGCAGTCAAAACGGGGTGACCTACAATGAGCAGTTCTTC.

The gene calls are TRBV9 and TRBJ2-5; 9 bases are shared with TRBD2. The CDR3 extends over 16 amino acids. The V and J ends lost 1 base and 2 bases, in that order; junction bases with no gene match: 6. The germline V gene encodes CDR1 SGDLS and CDR2 YYNGEE. The CDR3 nucleotides are TGTGCCAGCAGCGTATTGTCTAGCGGGATTCAAGAGACCCAGTACTTC. This gives the protein CASSVLSSGIQETQYF. The entire variable domain, with the rest obtained from reference TRBV9 and TRBJ2-5, is as follows: DSGVTQTPKHLITATGQRVTLRCSPRSGDLSVYWYQQSLDQGLQFLIQYYNGEERAKGNILERFSAQQFPDLHSELNLSSLELGDSALYFCASSVLSSGIQETQYFGPGTRLLVL.

The chain carries TRBV5-1 and TRBJ2-7; 11 nucleotides line up with TRBD1. The CDR3 is 13 amino acids. J lost 5 bases, V lost 7 bases, and 5 bases had no gene match. Germline V gene lookup returns CDR1 SGHRS and CDR2 YFSETQ. This CDR3 reads CASRTGGENEQYF. Here the CDR3 DNA reads TGCGCCAGCCGGACAGGGGGCGAAAACGAGCAGTACTTC.

The chain combines TRBV19 with TRBJ2-1, with TRBD2 as a possible D gene (5 bases). CDR1 and CDR2 (germline): LNHDA, SQIVND (reference sequence). The CDR3 contains 16 residues. V lost 5 bases to trimming and J lost 4 bases, with 18 bases between them. CDR3 coding DNA: TGTGCCAGTAGTCAAGGACTCATGGCCTCATACAATGAGCAGTTCTTC. Amino acid sequence: CASSQGLMASYNEQFF.

As regards this clone: A read error may account for a junction end that differs from germline. The rearrangement uses TRBV6-6 and TRBJ1-6, with a possible D match to TRBD1 (6 bases). CDR1 is MNHNY and CDR2 is SVGAGI in the germline V gene (reference sequence). The CDR3 is made up of 11 amino acids. The CDR3 coding sequence is TGTGCCAGCACTGCCGGACAGTCGAAAGAATTT. Translation: CASTAGQSKEF.

The chain has TRBV5-8 and TRBJ2-7, with 7 bases fitting TRBD2. J lost 2 bases, V lost 6 bases, and 8 bases had no gene match. CDR3 length: 14 residues. CDR1 is SGHTS, CDR2 YDEGEE, per germline. CDR3 DNA: TGTGCCAGCACCGTCGGGGGGACCACCTACGAGCAGTACTTC. Encoded protein: CASTVGGTTYEQYF.

The chain joins TRBV5-1 to TRBJ1-3; unclear D gene. This CDR3 has 14 amino acids. CDR1 and CDR2 (germline): SGHRS, YFSETQ. V was shortened by 1 base and J by 0 bases, with 5 bases between the two germline ends. Written as DNA, the CDR3 is TGCGCCAGCAGCTTGCAATCCTCTGGAAACACCATATATTTT. Translated, it gives CASSLQSSGNTIYF. Filled out from reference TRBV5-1 and TRBJ1-3, the complete variable domain reads KAGVTQTPRYLIKTRGQQVTLSCSPISGHRSVSWYQQTPGQGLQFLFEYFSETQRNKGNFPGRFSGRQFSNSRSEMNVSTLELGDSALYLCASSLQSSGNTIYFGEGSWLTVV.

V and J are TRBV7-9 and TRBJ1-6; 10 nucleotides agree with TRBD1. V dropped 7 bases and J dropped 7; count of bases not matched to a gene: 7. CDR3 size: 15 residues. The germline V gene has CDR1 SEHNR and CDR2 FQNEAQ (reference sequence). The CDR3 DNA reads as TGTGCCAGCACCTCAGGGGGACAGGGGAATTCACCCCTCCACTTT. Amino acids: CASTSGGQGNSPLHF.

The chain links TRBV11-2 to TRBJ2-1, with 9 bases that match TRBD1. J gave up 6 bases and V 5 bases, and 11 bases lay outside the gene matches. The CDR3 extends over 16 amino acids. Germline V gene sequence: CDR1 SGHAT, CDR2 FQNNGV. CDR3 sequence: CASSRDRQGVGNEQFF. CDR3 DNA: TGTGCCAGCAGCCGGGATCGACAGGGGGTGGGCAATGAGCAGTTCTTC.

V is TRBV6-6 and J is TRBJ1-6; tentatively, D is TRBD1 (5 bases). The CDR3 sequence is 15 residues long. V was cut by 2 bases and J by 4 bases, with 9 bases left in between. Per the germline V gene, CDR1 is MNHNY and CDR2 is SVGAGI (reference sequence). CDR3 sequence (DNA): TGTGCCAGCAGTTACCCGGGACTTTATAATTCACCCCTCCACTTT. Its translation is CASSYPGLYNSPLHF.

The genes are TRBV15 and TRBJ1-4; TRBD1 is a possible D gene (6 bases). Germline values: CDR1 LNHNV, CDR2 YYDKDF (reference sequence). The CDR3 is made up of 16 amino acids. Trimming took off 0 bases at V and 7 bases at J, with 15 bases between the two ends. CDR3 nucleotide sequence: TGTGCCACCAGCAGAGATAGGTCCAGGGGAGCTGAAAAACTGTTTTTT. Its protein product is CATSRDRSRGAEKLFF.

J is TRBJ2-1 and V is TRBV6-6; 9 bases are a match to TRBD1. The trim removed 6 bases at V and 4 bases at J, leaving 10 bases unmatched. This CDR3 is 16 amino acids long. Germline assignment: CDR1 MNHNY and CDR2 SVGAGI (reference sequence). The DNA for the CDR3 is TGTGCCAGCAGACATTCGACAGGGGGGGAGTACAATGAGCAGTTCTTC. Translating it yields CASRHSTGGEYNEQFF.

This chain uses TRBV19 with TRBJ1-2, with D possibly being TRBD1 (6 bases). Germline CDR1 LNHDA, CDR2 SQIVND (reference sequence). V was clipped by 6 bases and J by 4 bases, with 18 bases between them. The CDR3 runs to 15 residues. CDR3 amino acids: CASSPQTGALYGYTF. The CDR3 nucleotides are TGTGCCAGTAGCCCCCAGACAGGAGCTCTCTATGGCTACACCTTC.

The CDR3 DNA reads TGCGCCAGCAGCCCCCGGGACAGGGAATATGAAGCTTTCTTT. Protein sequence: CASSPRDREYEAFF. This sequence joins TRBV4-3 and TRBJ1-1, with 9 bases that match TRBD1. From germline, CDR1 is LGHNA and CDR2 YSLEER. The CDR3 runs to 14 residues. V lost 4 bases to trimming and J lost 7 bases; unmatched junction nucleotides: 7.

This clone was recorded only once. The rearrangement uses TRBV18 and TRBJ2-5, with D perhaps TRBD2 (6 bases). The CDR3 totals 15 residues. In germline, CDR1 is KGHSH, CDR2 LQKENI. V was trimmed by 6 bases and J by 2 bases, leaving 16 bases between them. The CDR3 reads CASSPGSGPQETQYF. The CDR3 DNA reads as TGTGCCAGCTCCCCGGGAAGCGGGCCACAAGAGACCCAGTACTTC. The whole variable domain, remainder taken from reference TRBV18 and TRBJ2-5, is NAGVMQNPRHLVRRRGQEARLRCSPMKGHSHVYWYRQLPEEGLKFMVYLQKENIIDESGMPKERFSAEFPKEGPSILRIQQVVRGDSAAYFCASSPGSGPQETQYFGPGTRLLVL.

The J gene is TRBJ2-7, the V gene TRBV13; 10 bases are a match to TRBD2. J gave up 3 bases and V 4 bases, and 3 bases lay outside the gene matches. Germline lookup yields CDR1 PRHDT and CDR2 FYEKMQ (reference sequence). The CDR3 runs to 14 residues. The CDR3 reads CASSSGLADYEQYF. CDR3 nucleotide sequence: TGTGCCAGCAGCTCCGGACTAGCGGACTACGAGCAGTACTTC.

The chain has TRBV7-9 and TRBJ2-1; 9 bases are shared with TRBD1. J lost 8 bases, V lost 6 bases, and 11 bases had no gene match. This CDR3 comprises 15 residues. The germline V gene encodes CDR1 SEHNR and CDR2 FQNEAQ (reference sequence). Here the CDR3 reads CASRSGTGRRDEQFF. CDR3 DNA sequence: TGTGCCAGCAGATCCGGGACAGGGCGAAGAGATGAGCAGTTCTTC. The variable domain in full, with the rest retrieved from reference TRBV7-9 and TRBJ2-1, is DTGVSQNPRHKITKRGQNVTFRCDPISEHNRLYWYRQTLGQGPEFLTYFQNEAQLEKSRLLSDRFSAERPKGSFSTLEIQRTEQGDSAMYLCASRSGTGRRDEQFFGPGTRLTVL.

This clone was found once. The chain recombines TRBV25-1 with TRBJ1-1; D is ambiguous. V shed 7 bases and J shed 4 bases, with 13 bases lying between them. Germline CDR1 reads MGHDK; CDR2 reads SYGVNS. The CDR3 runs to 13 residues. Written as DNA, the CDR3 is TGTGCCAGCACCCCGACTCTGATCACTGAAGCTTTCTTT. Amino acid sequence: CASTPTLITEAFF.

The chain has TRBV7-9 and TRBJ1-3; no definite D call. The CDR3 has 15 amino acids. V was shortened by 2 bases and J by 0 bases, with 8 bases between the two germline ends. The germline V gene encodes CDR1 SEHNR and CDR2 FQNEAQ (reference sequence). Here the CDR3 reads CASSLREASGNTIYF. The CDR3 nucleotides are TGTGCCAGCAGCTTACGGGAAGCCTCTGGAAACACCATATATTTT.

This sequence joins TRBV6-6 and TRBJ1-1, with D possibly matching TRBD1 (6 bases). Per the germline V gene, CDR1 is MNHNY and CDR2 is SVGAGI (reference sequence). This CDR3 is 13 amino acids long. Deletions cut 7 bases from V and 3 bases from J, with 12 bases between. Here the CDR3 DNA reads TGTGCCAGCAACCCGGGACAATACACTGAAGCTTTCTTT. It translates to CASNPGQYTEAFF.

The genes are TRBV7-2 and TRBJ2-3, with TRBD2 matching 8 bases. The CDR3 consists of 15 residues. Germline V gives CDR1 SGHTA, CDR2 FQGNSA. V was clipped by 5 bases and J by 3 bases; unmatched bases: 7. CDR3: CASSQAGAGTDTQYF. Written as DNA, the CDR3 is TGTGCCAGCAGCCAAGCGGGGGCTGGGACAGATACGCAGTATTTT. Based on the CDR3 plus reference TRBV7-2 and TRBJ2-3, the full variable domain is GAGVSQSPSNKVTEKGKDVELRCDPISGHTALYWYRQSLGQGLEFLIYFQGNSAPDKSGLPSDRFSAERTGGSVSTLTIQRTQQEDSAVYLCASSQAGAGTDTQYFGPGTRLTVL.

The J gene is TRBJ1-1, the V gene TRBV12-5; no definite D call. Per germline, CDR1 LGHNT and CDR2 FRNRAP. The CDR3 covers 12 residues. Trimming pared 4 bases from V and 5 bases from J, leaving 8 bases between. Here the CDR3 DNA reads TGTGCTAGTGGTTCGGGGTTTACTGAAGCTTTCTTT. Translation gives CASGSGFTEAFF.

The rearrangement uses TRBV6-4 and TRBJ2-2; TRBD2 matches 8 bases. The CDR3 extends over 17 amino acids. J lost 5 bases, V lost 6 bases, and 14 bases had no gene match. Germline V gene lookup returns CDR1 MRHNA and CDR2 SNTAGT. The CDR3 sequence is CASSRSGVAGRTGELFF. The CDR3 bases are TGTGCCAGCAGCCGATCCGGGGTAGCGGGAAGGACCGGGGAGCTGTTTTTT.

This rearrangement joins TRBV19 to TRBJ1-3; no clear D. Germline values: CDR1 LNHDA, CDR2 SQIVND (reference sequence). The CDR3 sequence is 14 residues long. V was shortened by 6 bases and J by 4 bases, with 13 bases between the two germline ends. The CDR3 nucleotides are TGTGCCAGTAGCGCCAGCGGGTCGGGAAACACCATATATTTT. It specifies CASSASGSGNTIYF. Full variable domain (outside the CDR3, taken from reference TRBV19 and TRBJ1-3): DGGITQSPKYLFRKEGQNVTLSCEQNLNHDAMYWYRQDPGQGLRLIYYSQIVNDFQKGDIAEGYSVSREKKESFPLTVTSAQKNPTAFYLCASSASGSGNTIYFGEGSWLTVV.